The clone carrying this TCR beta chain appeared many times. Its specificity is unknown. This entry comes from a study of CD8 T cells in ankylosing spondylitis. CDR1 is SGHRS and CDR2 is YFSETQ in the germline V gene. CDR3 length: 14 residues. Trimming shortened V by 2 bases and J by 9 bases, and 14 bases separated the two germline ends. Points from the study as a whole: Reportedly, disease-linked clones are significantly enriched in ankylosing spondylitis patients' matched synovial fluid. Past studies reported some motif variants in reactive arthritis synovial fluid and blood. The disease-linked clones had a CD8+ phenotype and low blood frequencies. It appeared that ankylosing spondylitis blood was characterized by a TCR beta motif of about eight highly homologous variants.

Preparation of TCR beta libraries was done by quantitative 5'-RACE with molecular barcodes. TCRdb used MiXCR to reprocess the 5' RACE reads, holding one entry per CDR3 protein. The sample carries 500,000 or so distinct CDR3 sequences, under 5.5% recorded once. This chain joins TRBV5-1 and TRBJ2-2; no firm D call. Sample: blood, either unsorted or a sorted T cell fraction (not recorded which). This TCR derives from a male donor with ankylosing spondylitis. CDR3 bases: TGCGCCAGCAGCTTAATCCTGGGGAACAGGGAGCTGTTTTTT. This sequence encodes CASSLILGNRELFF.